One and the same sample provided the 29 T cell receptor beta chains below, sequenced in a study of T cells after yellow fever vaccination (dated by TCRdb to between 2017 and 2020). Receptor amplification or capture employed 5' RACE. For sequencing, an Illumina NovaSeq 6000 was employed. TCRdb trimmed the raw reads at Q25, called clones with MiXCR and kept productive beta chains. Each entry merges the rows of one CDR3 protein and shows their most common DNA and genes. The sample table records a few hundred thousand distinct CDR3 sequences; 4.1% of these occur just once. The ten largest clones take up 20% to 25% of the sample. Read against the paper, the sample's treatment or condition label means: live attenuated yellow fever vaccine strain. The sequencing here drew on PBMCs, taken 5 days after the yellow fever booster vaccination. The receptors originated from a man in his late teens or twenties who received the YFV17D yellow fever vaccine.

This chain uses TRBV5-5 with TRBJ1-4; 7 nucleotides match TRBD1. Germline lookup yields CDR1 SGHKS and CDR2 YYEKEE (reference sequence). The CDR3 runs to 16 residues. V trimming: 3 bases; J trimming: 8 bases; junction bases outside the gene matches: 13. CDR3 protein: CASSSQPTGYGEKLFF. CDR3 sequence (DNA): TGTGCCAGCAGCTCTCAACCGACAGGGTATGGGGAAAAACTGTTTTTT.

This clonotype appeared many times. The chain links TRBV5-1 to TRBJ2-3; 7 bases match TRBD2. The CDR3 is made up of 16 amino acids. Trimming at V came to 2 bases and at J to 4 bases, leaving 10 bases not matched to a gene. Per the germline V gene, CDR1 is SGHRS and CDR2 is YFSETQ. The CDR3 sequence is CASSLPSGLGADTQYF. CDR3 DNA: TGCGCCAGCAGCTTACCTAGCGGCTTAGGCGCAGATACGCAGTATTTT.

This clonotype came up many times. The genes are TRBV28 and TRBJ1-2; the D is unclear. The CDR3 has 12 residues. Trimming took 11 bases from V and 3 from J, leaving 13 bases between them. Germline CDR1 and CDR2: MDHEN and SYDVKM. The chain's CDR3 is CAVSSPHYGYTF. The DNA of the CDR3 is TGTGCCGTCAGCTCTCCCCACTATGGCTACACCTTC.

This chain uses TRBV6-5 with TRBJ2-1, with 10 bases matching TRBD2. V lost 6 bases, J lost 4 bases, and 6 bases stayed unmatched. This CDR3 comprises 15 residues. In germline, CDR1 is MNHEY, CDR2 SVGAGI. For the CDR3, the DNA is TGTGCCAGCAGGAAGAGCGGGGGGGTATACAATGAGCAGTTCTTC. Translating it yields CASRKSGGVYNEQFF.

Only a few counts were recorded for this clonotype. Here the CDR3 DNA reads TGTGCCAGCAGGCGGTCTCCTTTAGCGGGAGAGCAGTACTTC. Amino acids: CASRRSPLAGEQYF. This chain joins TRBV12-3 or TRBV12-4 and TRBJ2-7; 8 nucleotides align to TRBD2. J lost 7 bases, V lost 6 bases, and 11 bases had no gene match. The CDR3 has 14 residues.

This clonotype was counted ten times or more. This CDR3 reads CASSLGPSYEQYV. The CDR3 bases are TGTGCCAGCTCACTGGGACCCTCCTACGAGCAGTACGTC. The chain joins TRBV18 to TRBJ2-7; the D gene could be TRBD1 or TRBD2 (5 bases each). The CDR3 extends over 13 amino acids. CDR1 is KGHSH and CDR2 is LQKENI in the germline V gene. Between the trimmed V and J ends, which lost 4 bases and 0 bases, there was a span of 7 bases.

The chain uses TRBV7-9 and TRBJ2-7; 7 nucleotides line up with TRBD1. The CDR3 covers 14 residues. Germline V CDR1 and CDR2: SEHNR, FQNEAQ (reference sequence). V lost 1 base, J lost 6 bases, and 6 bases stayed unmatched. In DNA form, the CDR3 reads TGTGCCAGCAGCTTAGTTCAGGGGGTAGGCGAGCAGTACTTC. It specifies CASSLVQGVGEQYF.

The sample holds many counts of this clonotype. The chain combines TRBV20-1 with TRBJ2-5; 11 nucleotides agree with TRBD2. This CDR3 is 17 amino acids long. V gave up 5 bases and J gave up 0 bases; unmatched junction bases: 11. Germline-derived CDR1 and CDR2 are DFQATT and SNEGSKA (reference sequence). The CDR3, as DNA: TGCAGTGCTCCTAAGACTAGCGGGGCCGTGTACCAAGAGACCCAGTACTTC. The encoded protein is CSAPKTSGAVYQETQYF.

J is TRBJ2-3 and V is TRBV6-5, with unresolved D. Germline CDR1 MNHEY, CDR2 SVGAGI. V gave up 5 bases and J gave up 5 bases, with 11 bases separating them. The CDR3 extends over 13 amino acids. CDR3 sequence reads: CASSTPPIDTQYF. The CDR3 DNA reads TGTGCCAGCAGTACGCCCCCGATAGATACGCAGTATTTT.

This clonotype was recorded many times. The CDR3 is CASSRPQGKNGYGYTF. The CDR3 region has the DNA TGTGCCAGTAGCCGACCACAGGGGAAAAATGGCTATGGCTACACCTTC. J is TRBJ1-2 and V is TRBV19, with 7 bases identical to TRBD1. Germline CDR1 is LNHDA and CDR2 is SQIVND (reference sequence). Unmatched junction bases numbered 14, after V lost 6 bases and J lost 4 bases. This CDR3 contains 16 residues. Full variable domain (missing parts from reference TRBV19 and TRBJ1-2): DGGITQSPKYLFRKEGQNVTLSCEQNLNHDAMYWYRQDPGQGLRLIYYSQIVNDFQKGDIAEGYSVSREKKESFPLTVTSAQKNPTAFYLCASSRPQGKNGYGYTFGSGTRLTVV.

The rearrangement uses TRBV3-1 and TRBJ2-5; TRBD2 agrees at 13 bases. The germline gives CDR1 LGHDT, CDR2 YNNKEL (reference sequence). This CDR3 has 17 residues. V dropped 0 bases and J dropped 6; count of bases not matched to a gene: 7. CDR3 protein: CASSQDLRTSGGKTQYF. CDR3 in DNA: TGTGCCAGCAGCCAAGATCTGAGGACTAGCGGGGGAAAGACCCAGTACTTC.

CDR3 residues: CASSQAGEGQPQHF. In DNA, the CDR3 is TGCGCCAGCAGCCAAGCCGGGGAAGGGCAGCCCCAGCATTTT. This sequence joins TRBV4-1 and TRBJ1-5, with D hard to call. This CDR3 is built from 14 residues. The V gene's germline CDR1 is MGHRA and CDR2 YSYEKL. Trimming left V 1 base short and J 7 bases short, with 11 bases between.

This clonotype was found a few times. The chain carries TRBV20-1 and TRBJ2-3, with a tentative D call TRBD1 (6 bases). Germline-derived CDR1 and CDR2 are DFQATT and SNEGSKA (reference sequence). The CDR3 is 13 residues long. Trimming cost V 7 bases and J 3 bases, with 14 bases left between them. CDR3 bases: TGCAGTGTTGGGGACACCGGGACAGATACGCAGTATTTT. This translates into CSVGDTGTDTQYF.

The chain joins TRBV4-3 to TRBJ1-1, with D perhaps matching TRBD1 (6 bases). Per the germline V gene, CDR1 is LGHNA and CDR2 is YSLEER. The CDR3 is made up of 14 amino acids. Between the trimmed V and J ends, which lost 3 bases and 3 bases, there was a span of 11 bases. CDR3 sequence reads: CASSHRAGDTEAFF. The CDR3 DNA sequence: TGCGCCAGCAGCCATAGGGCAGGGGACACTGAAGCTTTCTTT.

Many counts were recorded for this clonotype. Here the CDR3 reads CASSLVSSGGGEQFF. CDR3 coding DNA: TGTGCCAGCAGCTTAGTTAGTAGCGGGGGTGGTGAGCAGTTCTTC. The rearrangement uses TRBV7-3 and TRBJ2-1; the match to TRBD2 covers 9 bases. Per the germline V gene, CDR1 is SGHTA and CDR2 is FQGTGA. V lost 2 bases and J lost 9; bases outside the gene matches: 8. CDR3 length: 15 amino acids.

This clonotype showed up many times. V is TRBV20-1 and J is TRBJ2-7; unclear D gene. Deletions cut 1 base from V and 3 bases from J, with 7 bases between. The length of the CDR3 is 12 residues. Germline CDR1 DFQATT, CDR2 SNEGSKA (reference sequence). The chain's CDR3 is CSARVGGYEQYF. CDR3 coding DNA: TGCAGTGCTAGAGTCGGCGGCTACGAGCAGTACTTC.

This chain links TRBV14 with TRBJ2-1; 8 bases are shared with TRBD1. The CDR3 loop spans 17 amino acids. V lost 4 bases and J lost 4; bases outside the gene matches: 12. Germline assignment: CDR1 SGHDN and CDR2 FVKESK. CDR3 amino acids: CASSLVRDRNPYNEQFF. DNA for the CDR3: TGTGCCAGCAGCCTCGTCCGGGACAGGAATCCTTACAATGAGCAGTTCTTC.

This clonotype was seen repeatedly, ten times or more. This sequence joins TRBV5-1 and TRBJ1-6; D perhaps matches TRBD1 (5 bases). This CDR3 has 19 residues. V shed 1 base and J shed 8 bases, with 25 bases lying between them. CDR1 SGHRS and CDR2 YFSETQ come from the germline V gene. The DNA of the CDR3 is TGCGCCAGCAGCTTGAAACCCCTAACCCCCGCGGGAGGGGATTCACCCCTCCACTTT. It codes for CASSLKPLTPAGGDSPLHF.

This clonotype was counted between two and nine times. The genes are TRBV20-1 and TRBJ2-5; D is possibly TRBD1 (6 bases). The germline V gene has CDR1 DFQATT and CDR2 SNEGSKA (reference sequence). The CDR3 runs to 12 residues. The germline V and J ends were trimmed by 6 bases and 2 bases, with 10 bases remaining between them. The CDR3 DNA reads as TGCAGTGCGCGAGGACAGCAAGAGACCCAGTACTTC. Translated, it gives CSARGQQETQYF.

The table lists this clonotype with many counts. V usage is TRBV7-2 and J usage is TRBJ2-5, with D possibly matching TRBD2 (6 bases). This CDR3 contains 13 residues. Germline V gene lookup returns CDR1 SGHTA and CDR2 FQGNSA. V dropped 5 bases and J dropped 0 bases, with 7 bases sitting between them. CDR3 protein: CASSRDYQETQYF. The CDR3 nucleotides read TGTGCCAGCAGCCGGGACTACCAAGAGACCCAGTACTTC.

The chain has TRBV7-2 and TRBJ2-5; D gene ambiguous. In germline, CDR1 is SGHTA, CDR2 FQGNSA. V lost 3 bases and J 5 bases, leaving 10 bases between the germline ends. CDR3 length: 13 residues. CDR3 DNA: TGTGCCAGCAGCTTCCTACCCCCGGAGACCCAGTACTTC. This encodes CASSFLPPETQYF.

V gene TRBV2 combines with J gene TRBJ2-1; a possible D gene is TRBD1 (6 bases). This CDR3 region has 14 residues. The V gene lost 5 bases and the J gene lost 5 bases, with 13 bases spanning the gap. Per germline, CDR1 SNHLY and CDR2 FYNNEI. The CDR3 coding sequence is TGTGCCAGCAGTCCGGACAGAAATAACAATGAGCAGTTCTTC. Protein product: CASSPDRNNNEQFF.

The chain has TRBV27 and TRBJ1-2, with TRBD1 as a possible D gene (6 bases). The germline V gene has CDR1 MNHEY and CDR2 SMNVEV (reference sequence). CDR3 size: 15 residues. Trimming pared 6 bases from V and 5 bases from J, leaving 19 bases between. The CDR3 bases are TGTGCCAGCAGCTCGAGGGCGACAGGAGCGTATGGCTACACCTTC. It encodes CASSSRATGAYGYTF.

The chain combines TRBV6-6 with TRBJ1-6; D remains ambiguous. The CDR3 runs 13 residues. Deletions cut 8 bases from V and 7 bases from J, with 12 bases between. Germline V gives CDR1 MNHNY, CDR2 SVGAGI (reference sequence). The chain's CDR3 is CASLQDGNSPLHF. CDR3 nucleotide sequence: TGTGCCAGCCTGCAGGACGGCAATTCACCCCTCCACTTT.

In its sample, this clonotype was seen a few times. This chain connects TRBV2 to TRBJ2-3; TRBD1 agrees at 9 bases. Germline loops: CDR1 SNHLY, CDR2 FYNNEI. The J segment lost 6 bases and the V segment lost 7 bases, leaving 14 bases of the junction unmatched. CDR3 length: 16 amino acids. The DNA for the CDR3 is TGTGCCAGCATCCGGCTTAAAGGGACAGGGACCGATACGCAGTATTTT. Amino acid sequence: CASIRLKGTGTDTQYF. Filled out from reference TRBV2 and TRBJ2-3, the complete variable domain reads EPEVTQTPSHQVTQMGQEVILRCVPISNHLYFYWYRQILGQKVEFLVSFYNNEISEKSEIFDDQFSVERPDGSNFTLKIRSTKLEDSAMYFCASIRLKGTGTDTQYFGPGTRLTVL.

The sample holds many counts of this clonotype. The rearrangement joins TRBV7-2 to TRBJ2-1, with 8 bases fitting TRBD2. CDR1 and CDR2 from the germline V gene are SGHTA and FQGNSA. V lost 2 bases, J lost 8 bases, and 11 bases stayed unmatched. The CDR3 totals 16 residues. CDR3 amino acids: CASSLRGMAGGDEQFF. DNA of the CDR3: TGTGCCAGCAGCTTAAGGGGGATGGCGGGGGGCGATGAGCAGTTCTTC.

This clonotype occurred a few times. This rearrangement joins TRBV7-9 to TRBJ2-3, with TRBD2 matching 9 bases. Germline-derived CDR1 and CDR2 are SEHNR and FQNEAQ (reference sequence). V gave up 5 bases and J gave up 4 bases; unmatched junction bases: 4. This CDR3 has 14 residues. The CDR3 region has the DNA TGTGCCAGCAGCGCTAGCGGGGCTCCAGATACGCAGTATTTT. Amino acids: CASSASGAPDTQYF. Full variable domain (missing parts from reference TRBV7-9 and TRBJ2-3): DTGVSQNPRHKITKRGQNVTFRCDPISEHNRLYWYRQTLGQGPEFLTYFQNEAQLEKSRLLSDRFSAERPKGSFSTLEIQRTEQGDSAMYLCASSASGAPDTQYFGPGTRLTVL.

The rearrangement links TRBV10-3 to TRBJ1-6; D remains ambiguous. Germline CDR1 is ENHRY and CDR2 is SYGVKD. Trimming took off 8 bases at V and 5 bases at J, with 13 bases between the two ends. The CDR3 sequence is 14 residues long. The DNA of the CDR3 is TGTGCCATCCGACCCGGGCTGGATAATTCACCCCTCCACTTT. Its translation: CAIRPGLDNSPLHF.

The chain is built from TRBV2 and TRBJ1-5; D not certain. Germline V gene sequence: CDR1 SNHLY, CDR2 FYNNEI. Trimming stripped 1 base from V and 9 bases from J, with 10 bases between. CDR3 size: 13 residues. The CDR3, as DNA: TGTGCCAGCAGTGAAGATCTTCCGGGGCCCCAGCATTTT. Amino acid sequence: CASSEDLPGPQHF. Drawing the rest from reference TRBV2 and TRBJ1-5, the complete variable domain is EPEVTQTPSHQVTQMGQEVILRCVPISNHLYFYWYRQILGQKVEFLVSFYNNEISEKSEIFDDQFSVERPDGSNFTLKIRSTKLEDSAMYFCASSEDLPGPQHFGDGTRLSIL.